Following are 15 T cell receptor beta chains from one sample sequenced in a study of cytomegalovirus exposure and HLA in healthy donors. PCR was performed using 60 Vbeta and 13 Jbeta primers. Profiled with immunoSEQ multiplex PCR; TCRdb holds only in-frame clones, not every one. The sample lists around 130,000 clones; about three quarters were seen once. Sequencing used PBMCs. All receptors come from a human donor in good health.

This clone was seen a single time. The chain is built from TRBV10-3 and TRBJ2-2, with D uncertain. CDR3 length: 14 residues. V was shortened by 2 bases and J by 8 bases, with 12 bases between the two germline ends. The V gene's germline CDR1 is ENHRY and CDR2 SYGVKD. The CDR3 protein is CAISERSAQGELFF. CDR3 DNA: TGTGCCATCAGTGAGCGAAGCGCACAAGGGGAGCTGTTTTTT.

The chain recombines TRBV2 with TRBJ2-1; 9 bases agree with TRBD1. The CDR3 is 13 residues long. V shed 8 bases, J shed 9 bases, and the junction held 8 bases outside the gene matches. The germline V gene has CDR1 SNHLY and CDR2 FYNNEI. The CDR3 loop is CASHRTGAGEQFF. The CDR3 DNA reads TGTGCCAGCCACCGGACAGGGGCCGGTGAGCAGTTCTTC. Full variable domain (remainder filled in from reference TRBV2 and TRBJ2-1): EPEVTQTPSHQVTQMGQEVILRCVPISNHLYFYWYRQILGQKVEFLVSFYNNEISEKSEIFDDQFSVERPDGSNFTLKIRSTKLEDSAMYFCASHRTGAGEQFFGPGTRLTVL.

The genes are TRBV4-2 and TRBJ2-2; D perhaps matches TRBD2 (6 bases). Germline V gene sequence: CDR1 LGHNA, CDR2 YNFKEQ. V lost 2 bases, J lost 0 bases, and 22 bases lay in between. CDR3 length equals 20 residues. CDR3 region: CASSQHDGDLAATNTGELFF. CDR3 nucleotides: TGTGCCAGCAGCCAACACGATGGCGATTTAGCGGCCACGAACACCGGGGAGCTGTTTTTT.

This rearrangement joins TRBV5-5 to TRBJ2-7, with D maybe TRBD1 (5 bases). The CDR3 consists of 14 residues. The germline gives CDR1 SGHKS, CDR2 YYEKEE (reference sequence). V was shortened by 4 bases and J by 3 bases, with 14 bases between the two germline ends. The CDR3 is CASSREGQGYEQYF. As DNA, the CDR3 is TGTGCCAGCAGCAGGGAAGGGCAGGGCTACGAGCAGTACTTC.

The chain recombines TRBV7-6 with TRBJ1-1, with a weak D call TRBD1 (5 bases). The V gene lost 6 bases and the J gene lost 7 bases, with 9 bases spanning the gap. Germline V gene lookup returns CDR1 SGHVS and CDR2 FNYEAQ. The CDR3 length is 11 residues. In DNA form, the CDR3 reads TGTGCCAGCAGGGGGGGGAATGAAGCTTTCTTT. This gives the protein CASRGGNEAFF.

The chain uses TRBV29-1 and TRBJ2-3; D is perhaps TRBD1 (5 bases). CDR3 length: 14 amino acids. V was trimmed by 6 bases and J by 6 bases, leaving 19 bases between them. Per germline, CDR1 SQVTM and CDR2 ANQGSEA. The CDR3: CSVGWGYPSDTQYF. For the CDR3, the DNA is TGCAGCGTCGGATGGGGCTACCCCTCTGATACGCAGTATTTT.

The gene calls are TRBV6-6 and TRBJ2-7, with D possibly matching TRBD2 (6 bases). This CDR3 spans 12 amino acids. Germline lookup yields CDR1 MNHNY and CDR2 SVGAGI (reference sequence). The V end was cut by 0 bases, the J end by 6 bases, with 6 bases between. The CDR3 DNA reads as TGTGCCAGCAGTTACTCGACTAGCGAGCAGTACTTC. This gives the protein CASSYSTSEQYF.

This clone showed up just once. The rearrangement joins TRBV6-5 to TRBJ2-1; TRBD2 matches 7 bases. CDR1 is MNHEY and CDR2 is SVGAGI in the germline V gene. V lost 5 bases, J lost 0 bases, and 4 bases stayed unmatched. The CDR3 totals 15 residues. The CDR3 coding sequence is TGTGCCAGCAGTGCTCTAGCGGACTCCTACAATGAGCAGTTCTTC. Translating it yields CASSALADSYNEQFF.

The V call is TRBV5-6, the J call TRBJ2-2; 7 bases match TRBD1. The trim removed 1 base at V and 7 bases at J, leaving 4 bases unmatched. Germline V gene data show CDR1 as SGHDT and CDR2 as YYEEEE. This CDR3 spans 14 amino acids. The CDR3 region is CASSLRQGDGELFF. The CDR3 region has the DNA TGTGCCAGCAGCTTGAGGCAGGGGGACGGGGAGCTGTTTTTT.

The chain is built from TRBV4-1 and TRBJ2-7, with D maybe TRBD2 (7 bases). V gave up 2 bases and J gave up 3 bases, with 14 bases separating them. From germline, CDR1 is MGHRA and CDR2 YSYEKL. CDR3 length equals 15 residues. CDR3 nucleotide sequence: TGCGCCAGCAGCCAACGGGGGGCCGTCAACTACGAGCAGTACTTC. Its protein product is CASSQRGAVNYEQYF.

This chain joins TRBV6-5 and TRBJ2-5; tentatively, D is TRBD2 (5 bases). The CDR3 is 13 residues long. The germline V and J ends were trimmed by 7 bases and 4 bases, with 13 bases remaining between them. Germline V gene lookup returns CDR1 MNHEY and CDR2 SVGAGI. The CDR3 protein is CASTEPGSETQYF. The DNA of the CDR3 is TGTGCCAGCACGGAACCGGGGTCAGAGACCCAGTACTTC.

V is TRBV18 and J is TRBJ2-5; D not certain. Trimming took off 3 bases at V and 0 bases at J, with 11 bases between the two ends. The CDR3 is 15 residues long. CDR1 is KGHSH and CDR2 is LQKENI in the germline V gene. In DNA, the CDR3 is TGTGCCAGCTCACCGGGTAGCATGTACCAAGAGACCCAGTACTTC. The encoded protein is CASSPGSMYQETQYF.

This clone was detected only once. The chain has TRBV5-1 and TRBJ2-3, with a possible D match to TRBD1 (5 bases). CDR1 SGHRS and CDR2 YFSETQ come from the germline V gene. CDR3 length equals 13 residues. V was shortened by 2 bases and J by 6 bases, with 10 bases between the two germline ends. In DNA, the CDR3 is TGCGCCAGCAGCTTTTGGGCAGGGGATACGCAGTATTTT. This translates into CASSFWAGDTQYF.

The V gene is TRBV6-1, the J gene TRBJ1-2, with 7 positions matching TRBD1. V trimming: 6 bases; J trimming: 8 bases; junction bases outside the gene matches: 12. The CDR3 sequence is 14 residues long. The V gene's germline CDR1 is MNHNS and CDR2 SASEGT. The CDR3 nucleotides are TGTGCCAGCAGACGGACAGGCGAAACCCACGGCTACACCTTC. Translated: CASRRTGETHGYTF.

The chain is built from TRBV29-1 and TRBJ2-5; 12 nucleotides match TRBD2. There are 14 residues in the CDR3. Germline V gives CDR1 SQVTM, CDR2 ANQGSEA. The V segment lost 7 bases and the J segment 1 base; nucleotides outside the gene matches: 4. CDR3 sequence: CSAPGLAGQETQYF. The CDR3 DNA sequence: TGCAGCGCTCCGGGACTAGCGGGCCAAGAGACCCAGTACTTC. Looking up the rest from reference TRBV29-1 and TRBJ2-5 gives the full variable domain: SAVISQKPSRDICQRGTSLTIQCQVDSQVTMMFWYRQQPGQSLTLIATANQGSEATYESGFVIDKFPISRPNLTFSTLTVSNMSPEDSSIYLCSAPGLAGQETQYFGPGTRLLVL.